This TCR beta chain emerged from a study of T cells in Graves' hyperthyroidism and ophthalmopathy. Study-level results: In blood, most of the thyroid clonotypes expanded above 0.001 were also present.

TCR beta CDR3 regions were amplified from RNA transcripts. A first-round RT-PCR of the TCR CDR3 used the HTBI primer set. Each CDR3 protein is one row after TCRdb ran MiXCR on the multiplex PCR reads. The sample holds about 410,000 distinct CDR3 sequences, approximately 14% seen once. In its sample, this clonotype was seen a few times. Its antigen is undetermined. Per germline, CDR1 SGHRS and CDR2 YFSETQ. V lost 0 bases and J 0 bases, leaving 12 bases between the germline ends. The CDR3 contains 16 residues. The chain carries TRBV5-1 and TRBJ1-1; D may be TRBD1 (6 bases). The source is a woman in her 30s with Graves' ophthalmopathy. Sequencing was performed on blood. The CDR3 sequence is CASSLEGEWLNTEAFF. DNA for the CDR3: TGCGCCAGCAGCTTGGAGGGGGAATGGCTGAACACTGAAGCTTTCTTT.